This TCR beta chain was found in a study of T cell clones after liver transplantation. Study-level background: Samples came from ITN030ST, which attempted immunosuppression withdrawal within 2 years of liver transplantation. Three of eight recipients were HCV-positive; others had non-autoimmune, non-viral indications.

With 1 base removed from V and 9 bases from J, the gap between germline ends came to 15 bases. Germline V lookup: CDR1 MGHDK, CDR2 SYGVNS. The CDR3 totals 14 residues. TCRdb's table, derived via immunoSEQ multiplex PCR, lists solely in-frame clones and lacks some. This sample yields roughly 100,000 clones, of which 80% to 85% are seen a single time; 0.8% to 1% belongs to the top ten. The chain has TRBV25-1 and TRBJ1-2, with a possible D match to TRBD1 (5 bases). The receptor's source is a human donor who received a liver transplant. Sequences were derived from CD4+ T cells from blood, sampled before liver transplant. CDR3 coding DNA: TGTGCCAGCAGTGAATGGCAGGGCTATGAACGCTACACCTTC. Translation: CASSEWQGYERYTF.